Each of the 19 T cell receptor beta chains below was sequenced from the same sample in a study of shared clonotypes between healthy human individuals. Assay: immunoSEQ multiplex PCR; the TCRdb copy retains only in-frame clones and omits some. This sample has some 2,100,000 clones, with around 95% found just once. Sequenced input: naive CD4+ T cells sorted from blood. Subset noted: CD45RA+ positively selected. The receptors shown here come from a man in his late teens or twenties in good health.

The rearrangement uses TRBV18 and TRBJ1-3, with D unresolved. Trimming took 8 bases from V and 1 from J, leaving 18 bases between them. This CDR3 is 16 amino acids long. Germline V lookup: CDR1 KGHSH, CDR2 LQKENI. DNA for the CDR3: TGTGCCAGCACCCCCGAAGGGTTGGGATCTGGAAACACCATATATTTT. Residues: CASTPEGLGSGNTIYF.

CDR3 protein: CAISLTGWETQYF. Written as DNA, the CDR3 is TGTGCCATCAGTTTAACAGGGTGGGAGACCCAGTACTTC. V and J are TRBV10-3 and TRBJ2-5, with D possibly being TRBD1 (6 bases). CDR3 length: 13 residues. The V end was cut by 5 bases, the J end by 5 bases, with 12 bases between. CDR1 is ENHRY and CDR2 is SYGVKD in the germline V gene.

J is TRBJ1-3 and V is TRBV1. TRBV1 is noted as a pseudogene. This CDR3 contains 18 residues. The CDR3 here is CTSSQVPGLLQLGNTIYF. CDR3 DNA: TGCACCAGCAGCCAAGTGCCGGGCCTACTACAATTAGGAAACACCATATATTTT.

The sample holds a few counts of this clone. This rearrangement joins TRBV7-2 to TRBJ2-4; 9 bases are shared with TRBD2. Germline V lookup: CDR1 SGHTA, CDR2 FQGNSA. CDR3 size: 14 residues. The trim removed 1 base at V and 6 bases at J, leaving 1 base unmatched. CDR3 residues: CASSLGLAVNIQYF. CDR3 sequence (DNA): TGTGCCAGCAGCTTAGGACTAGCGGTAAACATTCAGTACTTC.

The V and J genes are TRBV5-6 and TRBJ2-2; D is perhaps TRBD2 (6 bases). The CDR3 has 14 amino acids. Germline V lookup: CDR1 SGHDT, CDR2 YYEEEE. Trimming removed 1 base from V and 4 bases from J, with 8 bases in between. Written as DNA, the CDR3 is TGTGCCAGCAGCTTGAACGGGGGCACCGGGGAGCTGTTTTTT. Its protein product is CASSLNGGTGELFF.

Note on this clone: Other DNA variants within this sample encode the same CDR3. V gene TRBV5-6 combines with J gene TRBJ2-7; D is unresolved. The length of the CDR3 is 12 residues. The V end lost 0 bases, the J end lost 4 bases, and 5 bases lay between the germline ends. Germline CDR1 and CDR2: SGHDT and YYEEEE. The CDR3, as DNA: TGTGCCAGCAGCTTGGTAGGTTACGAGCAGTACTTC. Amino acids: CASSLVGYEQYF.

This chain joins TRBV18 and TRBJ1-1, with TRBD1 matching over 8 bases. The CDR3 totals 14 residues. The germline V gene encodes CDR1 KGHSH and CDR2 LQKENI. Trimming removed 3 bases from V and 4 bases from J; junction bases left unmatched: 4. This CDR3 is CASSPWTGPTEAFF. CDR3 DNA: TGTGCCAGCTCACCCTGGACAGGGCCCACTGAAGCTTTCTTT. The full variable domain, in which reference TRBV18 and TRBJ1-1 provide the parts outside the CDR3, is NAGVMQNPRHLVRRRGQEARLRCSPMKGHSHVYWYRQLPEEGLKFMVYLQKENIIDESGMPKERFSAEFPKEGPSILRIQQVVRGDSAAYFCASSPWTGPTEAFFGQGTRLTVV.

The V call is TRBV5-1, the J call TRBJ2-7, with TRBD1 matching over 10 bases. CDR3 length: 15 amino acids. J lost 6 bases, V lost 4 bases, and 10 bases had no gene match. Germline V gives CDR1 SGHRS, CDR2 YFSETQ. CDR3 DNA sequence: TGCGCCAGCAGCCCGGGAGGACAGGGGGATCGCGAGCAGTACTTC. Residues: CASSPGGQGDREQYF. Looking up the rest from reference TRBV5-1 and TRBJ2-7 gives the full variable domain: KAGVTQTPRYLIKTRGQQVTLSCSPISGHRSVSWYQQTPGQGLQFLFEYFSETQRNKGNFPGRFSGRQFSNSRSEMNVSTLELGDSALYLCASSPGGQGDREQYFGPGTRLTVT.

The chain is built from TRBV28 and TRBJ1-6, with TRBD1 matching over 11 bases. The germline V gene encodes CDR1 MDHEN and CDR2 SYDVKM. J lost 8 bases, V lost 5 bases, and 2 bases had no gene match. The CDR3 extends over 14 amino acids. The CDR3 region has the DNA TGTGCCAGCAGTCCGGGACAGGGGGATTCACCCCTCCACTTT. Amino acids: CASSPGQGDSPLHF.

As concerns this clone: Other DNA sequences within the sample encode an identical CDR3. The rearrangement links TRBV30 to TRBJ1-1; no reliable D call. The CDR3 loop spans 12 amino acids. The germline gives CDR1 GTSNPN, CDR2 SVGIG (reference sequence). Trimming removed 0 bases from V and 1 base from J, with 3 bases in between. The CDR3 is CAWSVANTEAFF. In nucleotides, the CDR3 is TGTGCCTGGAGTGTAGCGAACACTGAAGCTTTCTTT.

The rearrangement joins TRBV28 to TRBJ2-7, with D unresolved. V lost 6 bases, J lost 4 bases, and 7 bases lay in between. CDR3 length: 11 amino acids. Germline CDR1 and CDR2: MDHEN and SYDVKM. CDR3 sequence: CASRGWYEQYF. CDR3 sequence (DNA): TGTGCCAGCAGGGGCTGGTACGAGCAGTACTTC.

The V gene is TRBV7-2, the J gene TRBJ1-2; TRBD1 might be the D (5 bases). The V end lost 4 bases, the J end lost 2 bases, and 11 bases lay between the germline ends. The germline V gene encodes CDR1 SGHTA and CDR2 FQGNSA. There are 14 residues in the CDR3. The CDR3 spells CASSWGDGNYGYTF. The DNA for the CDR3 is TGTGCCAGCAGCTGGGGGGACGGCAACTATGGCTACACCTTC.

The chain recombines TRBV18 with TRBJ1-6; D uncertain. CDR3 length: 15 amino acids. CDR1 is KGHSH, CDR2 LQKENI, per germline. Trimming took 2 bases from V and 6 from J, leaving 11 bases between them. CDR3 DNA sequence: TGTGCCAGCTCACCAGAGTCGCGCAGTAATTCACCCCTCCACTTT. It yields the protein CASSPESRSNSPLHF.

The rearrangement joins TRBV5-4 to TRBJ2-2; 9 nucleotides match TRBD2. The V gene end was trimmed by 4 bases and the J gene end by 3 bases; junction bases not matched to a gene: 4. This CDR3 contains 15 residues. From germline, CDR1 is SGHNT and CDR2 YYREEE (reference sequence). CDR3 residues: CASSLSGGDTGELFF. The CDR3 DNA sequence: TGTGCCAGCAGCCTTAGCGGGGGCGACACCGGGGAGCTGTTTTTT.

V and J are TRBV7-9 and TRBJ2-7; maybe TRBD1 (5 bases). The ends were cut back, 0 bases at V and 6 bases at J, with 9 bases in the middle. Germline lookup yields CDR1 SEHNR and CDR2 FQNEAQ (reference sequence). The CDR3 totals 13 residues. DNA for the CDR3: TGTGCCAGCAGCTTAGCGCAGGGCGTCGAGCAGTACTTC. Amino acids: CASSLAQGVEQYF.

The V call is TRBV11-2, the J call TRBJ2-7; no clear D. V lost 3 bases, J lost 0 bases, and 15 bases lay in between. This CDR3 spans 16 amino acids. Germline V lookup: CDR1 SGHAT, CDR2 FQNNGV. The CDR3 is CASSFLRGVSSYEQYF. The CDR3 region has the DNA TGTGCCAGCAGCTTTCTACGAGGAGTTAGCTCCTACGAGCAGTACTTC.

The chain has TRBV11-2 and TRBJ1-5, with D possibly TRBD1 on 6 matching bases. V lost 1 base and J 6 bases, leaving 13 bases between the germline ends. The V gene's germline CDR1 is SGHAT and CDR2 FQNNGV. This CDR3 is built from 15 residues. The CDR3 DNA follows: TGTGCCAGCAGCTTAGGTGGGGCAGGGGCTCAGCCCCAGCATTTT. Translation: CASSLGGAGAQPQHF.

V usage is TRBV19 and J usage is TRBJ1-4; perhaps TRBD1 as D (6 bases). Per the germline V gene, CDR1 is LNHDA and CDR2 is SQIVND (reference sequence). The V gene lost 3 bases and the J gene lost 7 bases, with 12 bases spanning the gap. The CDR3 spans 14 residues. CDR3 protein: CASSMGTLSEKLFF. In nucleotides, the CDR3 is TGTGCCAGTAGTATGGGGACACTGAGTGAAAAACTGTTTTTT. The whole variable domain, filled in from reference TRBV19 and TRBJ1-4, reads DGGITQSPKYLFRKEGQNVTLSCEQNLNHDAMYWYRQDPGQGLRLIYYSQIVNDFQKGDIAEGYSVSREKKESFPLTVTSAQKNPTAFYLCASSMGTLSEKLFFGSGTQLSVL.

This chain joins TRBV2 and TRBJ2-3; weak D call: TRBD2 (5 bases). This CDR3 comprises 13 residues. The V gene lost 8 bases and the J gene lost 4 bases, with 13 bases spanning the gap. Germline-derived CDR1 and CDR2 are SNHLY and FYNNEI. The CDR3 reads CASGRGISDTQYF. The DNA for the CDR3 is TGTGCCAGCGGTAGAGGGATATCAGATACGCAGTATTTT.